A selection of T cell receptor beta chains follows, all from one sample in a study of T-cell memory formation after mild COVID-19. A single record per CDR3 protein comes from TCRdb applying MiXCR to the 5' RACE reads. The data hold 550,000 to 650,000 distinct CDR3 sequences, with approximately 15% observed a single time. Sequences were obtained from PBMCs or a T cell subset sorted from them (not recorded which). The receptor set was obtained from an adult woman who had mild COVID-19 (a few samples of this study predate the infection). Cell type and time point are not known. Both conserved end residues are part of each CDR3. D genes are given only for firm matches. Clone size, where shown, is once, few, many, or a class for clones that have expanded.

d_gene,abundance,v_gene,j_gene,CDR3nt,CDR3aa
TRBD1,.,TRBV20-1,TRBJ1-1,TGCAGTGCTAGGGGGACAGTGAACACTGAAGCTTTCTTT,CSARGTVNTEAFF
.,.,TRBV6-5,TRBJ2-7,TGTGCCAGCAGTCGGACTCGTTTCTACGAGCAGTACTTC,CASSRTRFYEQYF
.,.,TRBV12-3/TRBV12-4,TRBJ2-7,TGTGCCAGCAGTTTAGATGTGGGGCGGTTTTCGGGTGAGCAGTACTTC,CASSLDVGRFSGEQYF
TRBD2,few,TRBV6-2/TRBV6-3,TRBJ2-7,TGTGCCAGCGGGTCCCCCGGACTAGCGGGTTTCTACGAGCAGTACTTC,CASGSPGLAGFYEQYF
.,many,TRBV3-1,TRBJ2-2,TGTGCCAGCAGCCAAGCCGGCGGGGTTGACACCGGGGAGCTGTTTTTT,CASSQAGGVDTGELFF
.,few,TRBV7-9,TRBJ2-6,TGTGCCAGCAGCTTTTTTCCCCCCCGGGATGGATCTGGGGCCAACGTCCTGACTTTC,CASSFFPPRDGSGANVLTF
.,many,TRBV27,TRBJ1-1,TGTGCCAGCAGTTTAAACAGGAACACTGAAGCTTTCTTT,CASSLNRNTEAFF
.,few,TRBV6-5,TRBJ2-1,TGTGCCAGCAGTTGGCGGAGCTCCTACAATGAGCAGTTCTTC,CASSWRSSYNEQFF
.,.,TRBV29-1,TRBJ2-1,TGCAGCGTTTCGACAGGTTCCAACAATGAGCAGTTCTTC,CSVSTGSNNEQFF
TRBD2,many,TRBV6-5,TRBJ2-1,TGTGCCAGCAGTTACTCGGCTAGCGGCTACAATGAGCAGTTCTTC,CASSYSASGYNEQFF
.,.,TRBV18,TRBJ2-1,TGTGCCAGCTCACCCAATAGCGGAGGATACAATGAGCAGTTCTTC,CASSPNSGGYNEQFF
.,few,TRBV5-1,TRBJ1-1,TGCGCCAGCAGCCTACAGGGTGAGGACACTGAAGCTTTCTTT,CASSLQGEDTEAFF
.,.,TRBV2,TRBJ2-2,TGTGCCAGCAGCCGAGGAGGCGCCGGGGAGCTGTTTTTT,CASSRGGAGELFF
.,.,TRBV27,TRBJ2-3,TGTGCCAGCATGGGTAGCACAGATACGCAGTATTTT,CASMGSTDTQYF
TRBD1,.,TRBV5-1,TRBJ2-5,TGCGCCAGCAGACTGGGACAGGGGGCCGAGACCCAGTACTTC,CASRLGQGAETQYF
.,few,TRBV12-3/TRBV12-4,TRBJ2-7,TGTGCCAGCAGCAGGGACTGGTCCTACGAGCAGTACTTC,CASSRDWSYEQYF
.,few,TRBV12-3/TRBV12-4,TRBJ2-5,TGTGCCAGCAGTCATCTCGGTATCCAAGAGACCCAGTACTTC,CASSHLGIQETQYF
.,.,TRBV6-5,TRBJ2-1,TGTGCCAGCAGTTACCGTCGAGGGGGGGATGAGCAGTTCTTC,CASSYRRGGDEQFF
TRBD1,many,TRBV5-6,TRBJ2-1,TGTGCCAGCAGCTTGGGGGTTAGACAGGGGTCCTACAATGAGCAGTTCTTC,CASSLGVRQGSYNEQFF
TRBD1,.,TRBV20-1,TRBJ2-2,TGCAGTGCTAGAGAGACAGGGGGGGCCGGGGAGCTGTTTTTT,CSARETGGAGELFF
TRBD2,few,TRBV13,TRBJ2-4,TGTGCCAGCAGCCCGAGGACTAGCGGAGGCAAAAACATTCAGTACTTC,CASSPRTSGGKNIQYF
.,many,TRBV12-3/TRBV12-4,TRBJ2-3,TGTGCCAGCAGTTTGGAAGCCCTTAGCACAGATACGCAGTATTTT,CASSLEALSTDTQYF
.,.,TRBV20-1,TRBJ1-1,TGCAGTGCTGACATCGGTAGTTGGAACACTGAAGCTTTCTTT,CSADIGSWNTEAFF
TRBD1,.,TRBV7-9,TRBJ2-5,TGTGCCAGCAGCTTATTTGCAGGGGGCTATCAAGAGACCCAGTACTTC,CASSLFAGGYQETQYF
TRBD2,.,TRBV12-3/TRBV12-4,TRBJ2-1,TGTGCCAGCACCCGGGGACTAGCGGTCAATGAGCAGTTCTTC,CASTRGLAVNEQFF
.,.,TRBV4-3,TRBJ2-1,TGCGCCAGCAGCCAATCCAGTGGGGCGGCCTCCTACAATGAGCAGTTCTTC,CASSQSSGAASYNEQFF
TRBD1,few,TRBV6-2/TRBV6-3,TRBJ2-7,TGTGCCAGCTTGGACAGGCTCTCCTACGAGCAGTACTTC,CASLDRLSYEQYF
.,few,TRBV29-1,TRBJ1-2,TGCAGCGTTGAAGGCGGGGTCTATGGCTACACCTTC,CSVEGGVYGYTF
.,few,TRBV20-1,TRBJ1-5,TGCAGTGTCGTAAGTCCAGGGCCCAATCAGCCCCAGCATTTT,CSVVSPGPNQPQHF
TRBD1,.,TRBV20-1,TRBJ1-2,TGCAGTGCCTACCGTAGACAGGGCTACTATGGCTACACCTTC,CSAYRRQGYYGYTF
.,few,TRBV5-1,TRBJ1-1,TGCGCCAGCAGCCGGGATGGACAGAACACTGAAGCTTTCTTT,CASSRDGQNTEAFF
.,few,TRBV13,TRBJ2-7,TGTGCCAGCAGCGACCCGGCGGCCCGGGGCCGTTACGAGCAGTACTTC,CASSDPAARGRYEQYF
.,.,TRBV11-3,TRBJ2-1,TGTGCCAGCAGCTGGATTACGGGACTCCGCCCGGTTGGTGAGCAGTTCTTC,CASSWITGLRPVGEQFF
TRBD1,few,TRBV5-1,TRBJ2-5,TGCGCCAGCAGCGAGGGACAGGTTCGGGAGACCCAGTACTTC,CASSEGQVRETQYF
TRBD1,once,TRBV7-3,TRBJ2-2,TGTGCCAGCAGCTTGACCGGACAGGGGGGTTTAAGGACCGGGGAGCTGTTTTTT,CASSLTGQGGLRTGELFF
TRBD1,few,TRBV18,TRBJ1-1,TGTGCCAGCTCACAAGAACAGGGGATTAACACTGAAGCTTTCTTT,CASSQEQGINTEAFF
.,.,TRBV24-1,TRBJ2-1,TGTGCCAGCGCGTCCGCGGACAGCTACTACAATGAGCAGTTCTTC,CASASADSYYNEQFF
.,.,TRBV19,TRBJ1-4,TGTGCCAGTCAAACAACTAATGAAAAACTGTTTTTT,CASQTTNEKLFF
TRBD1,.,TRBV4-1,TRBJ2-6,TGCGCCAGCAGCCCTACAGGGGTCGTCTCTGGGGCCAACGTCCTGACTTTC,CASSPTGVVSGANVLTF
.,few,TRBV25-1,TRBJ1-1,TGTGCCAGCAGAAGCCCCCCCGGCAGGGCAACGTCTGAAGCTTTCTTT,CASRSPPGRATSEAFF
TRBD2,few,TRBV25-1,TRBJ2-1,TGTGCCAGCACCCCGGGTGGTGATAGCGGGAGGTTCAATGAGCAGTTCTTC,CASTPGGDSGRFNEQFF
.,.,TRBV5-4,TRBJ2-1,TGTGCCAGCAGCTTTCCCGCAGGGCAGGAGTTCTTC,CASSFPAGQEFF
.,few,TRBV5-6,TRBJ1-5,TGTGCCAGCAGCTTGCGGCCAGATCAGCCCCAGCATTTT,CASSLRPDQPQHF
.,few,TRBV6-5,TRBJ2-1,TGTGCCAGCCGAAAGATGACCTACAATGAGCAGTTCTTC,CASRKMTYNEQFF
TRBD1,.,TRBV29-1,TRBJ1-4,TGCAGCGTTGATCTGGCGGGACAGGGGAGAGAAAAACTGTTTTTT,CSVDLAGQGREKLFF
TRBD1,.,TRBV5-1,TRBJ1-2,TGCGCCAGCCGTTCGACAGGGGATGGCTATGGCTACACCTTC,CASRSTGDGYGYTF
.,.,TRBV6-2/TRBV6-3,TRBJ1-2,TGTGCCAGCAGTTACGGCAGCACCTACTATGGCTACACCTTC,CASSYGSTYYGYTF
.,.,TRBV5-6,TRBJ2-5,TGTGCCAGCAGTTACCGGGACTGGGAGCACCAAGAGACCCAGTACTTC,CASSYRDWEHQETQYF
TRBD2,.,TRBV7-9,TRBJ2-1,TGTGCCAGCAGCCTCCCGGCGGGACTAGTAGGCAATGAGCAGTTCTTC,CASSLPAGLVGNEQFF
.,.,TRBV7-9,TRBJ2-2,TGTGCCAGCAGCCCCGCCGGATTTGGCACCGGGGAGCTGTTTTTT,CASSPAGFGTGELFF
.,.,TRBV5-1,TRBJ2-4,TGCGCCAGCAGCTTAGGCCAGTCCTGGGAGTTTTTAGCCAAAAACATTCAGTACTTC,CASSLGQSWEFLAKNIQYF
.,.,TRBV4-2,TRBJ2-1,TGTGCCAGCAGCCAAGATCGCAGGGCGGTGGCCTACAATGAGCAGTTCTTC,CASSQDRRAVAYNEQFF